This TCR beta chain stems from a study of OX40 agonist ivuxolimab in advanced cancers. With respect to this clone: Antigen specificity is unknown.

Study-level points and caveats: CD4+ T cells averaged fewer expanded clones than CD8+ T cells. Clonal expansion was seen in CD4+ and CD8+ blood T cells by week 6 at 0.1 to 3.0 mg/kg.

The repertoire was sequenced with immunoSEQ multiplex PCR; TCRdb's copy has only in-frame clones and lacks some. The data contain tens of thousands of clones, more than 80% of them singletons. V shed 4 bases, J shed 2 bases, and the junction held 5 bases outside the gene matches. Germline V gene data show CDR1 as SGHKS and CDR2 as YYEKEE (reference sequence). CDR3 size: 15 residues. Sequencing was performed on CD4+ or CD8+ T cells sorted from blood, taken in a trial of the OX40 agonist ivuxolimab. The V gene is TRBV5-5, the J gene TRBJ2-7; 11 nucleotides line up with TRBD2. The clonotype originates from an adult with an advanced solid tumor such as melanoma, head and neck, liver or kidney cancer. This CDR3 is CASSRSTSGTYEQYF. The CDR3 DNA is TGTGCCAGCAGCCGGTCGACTAGCGGGACCTACGAGCAGTACTTC.